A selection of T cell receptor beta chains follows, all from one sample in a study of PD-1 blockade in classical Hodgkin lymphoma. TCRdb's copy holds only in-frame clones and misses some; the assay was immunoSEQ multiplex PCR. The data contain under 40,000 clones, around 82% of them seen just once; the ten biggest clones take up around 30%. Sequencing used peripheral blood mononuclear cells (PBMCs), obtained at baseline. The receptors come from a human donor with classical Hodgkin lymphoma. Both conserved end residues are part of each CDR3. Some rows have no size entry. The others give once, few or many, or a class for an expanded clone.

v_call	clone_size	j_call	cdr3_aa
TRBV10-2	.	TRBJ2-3	CASSQGALGDTQYF
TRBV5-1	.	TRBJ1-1	CASSLGGVATEAFF
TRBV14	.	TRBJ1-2	CASSQQVSGYTF
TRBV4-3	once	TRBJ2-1	CASSQVLWAGGNNEQFF
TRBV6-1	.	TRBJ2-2	CASGTGPNTGELFF
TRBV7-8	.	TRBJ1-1	CASSLRTGRGTEAFF
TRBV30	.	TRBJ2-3	CAWAFGSAGNGDTQYF
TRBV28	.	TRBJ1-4	CASSKQGVAEKLFF
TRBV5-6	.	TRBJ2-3	CASSVGQGTDTQYF
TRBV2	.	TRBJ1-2	CATSLLNYGYTF
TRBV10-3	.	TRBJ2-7	CAISGADTSSYEQYF
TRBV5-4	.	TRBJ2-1	CASSRGSGYNEQFF
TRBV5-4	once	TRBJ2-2	CASSLQGANTGELFF